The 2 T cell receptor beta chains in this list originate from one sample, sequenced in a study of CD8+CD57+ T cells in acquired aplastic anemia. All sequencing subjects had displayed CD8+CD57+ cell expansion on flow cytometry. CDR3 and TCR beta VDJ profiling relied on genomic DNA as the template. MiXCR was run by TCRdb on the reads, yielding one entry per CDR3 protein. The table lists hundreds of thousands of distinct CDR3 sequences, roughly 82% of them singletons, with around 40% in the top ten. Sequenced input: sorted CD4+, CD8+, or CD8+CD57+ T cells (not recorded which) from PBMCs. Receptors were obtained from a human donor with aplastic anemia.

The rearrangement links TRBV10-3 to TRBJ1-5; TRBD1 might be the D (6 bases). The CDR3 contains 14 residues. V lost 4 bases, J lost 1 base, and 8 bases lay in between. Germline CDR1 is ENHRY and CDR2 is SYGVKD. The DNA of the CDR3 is TGTGCCATCAGTGCAGGGGAGAGCAATCAGCCCCAGCATTTT. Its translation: CAISAGESNQPQHF.

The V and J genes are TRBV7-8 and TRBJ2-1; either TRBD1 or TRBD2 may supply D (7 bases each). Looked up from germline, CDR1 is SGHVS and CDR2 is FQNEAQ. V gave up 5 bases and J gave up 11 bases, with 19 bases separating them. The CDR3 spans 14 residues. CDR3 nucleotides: TGTGCCAGCAGCATGGGGAGGGGGCTAGGTAAGCAGTTCTTC. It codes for CASSMGRGLGKQFF.